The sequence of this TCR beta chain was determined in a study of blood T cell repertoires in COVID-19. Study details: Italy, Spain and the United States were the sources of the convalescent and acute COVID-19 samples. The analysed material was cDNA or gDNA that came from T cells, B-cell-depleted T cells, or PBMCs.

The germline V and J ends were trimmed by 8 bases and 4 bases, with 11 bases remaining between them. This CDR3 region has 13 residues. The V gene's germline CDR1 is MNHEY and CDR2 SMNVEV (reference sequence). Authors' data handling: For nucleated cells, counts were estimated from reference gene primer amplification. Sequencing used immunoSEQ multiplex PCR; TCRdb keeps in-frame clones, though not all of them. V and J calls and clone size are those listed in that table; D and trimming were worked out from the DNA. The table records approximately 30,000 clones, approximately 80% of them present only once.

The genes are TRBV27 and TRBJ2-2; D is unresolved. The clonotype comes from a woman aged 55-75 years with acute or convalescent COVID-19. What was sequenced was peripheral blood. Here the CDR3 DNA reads TGTGCCAGCGGCCCAGCGTTCACCGGGGAGCTGTTTTTT. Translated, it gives CASGPAFTGELFF.